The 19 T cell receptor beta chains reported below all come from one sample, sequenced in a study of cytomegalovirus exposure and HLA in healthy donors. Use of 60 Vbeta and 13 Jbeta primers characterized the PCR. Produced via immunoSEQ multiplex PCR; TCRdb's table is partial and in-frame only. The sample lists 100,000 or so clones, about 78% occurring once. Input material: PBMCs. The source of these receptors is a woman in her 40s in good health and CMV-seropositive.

Here the CDR3 reads CAWSLGGAEQYF. Here the CDR3 DNA reads TGTGCCTGGAGTCTGGGGGGGGCCGAGCAGTACTTC. This chain connects TRBV30 to TRBJ2-7; TRBD2 is a possible D gene (7 bases). From germline, CDR1 is GTSNPN and CDR2 SVGIG (reference sequence). Trimming pared 2 bases from V and 6 bases from J, leaving 11 bases between. The CDR3 totals 12 residues.

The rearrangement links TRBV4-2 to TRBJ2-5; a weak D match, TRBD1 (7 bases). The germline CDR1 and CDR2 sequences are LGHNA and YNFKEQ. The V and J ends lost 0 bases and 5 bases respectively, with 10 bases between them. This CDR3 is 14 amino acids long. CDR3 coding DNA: TGTGCCAGCAGCCAAGAAGCAGGGGGGGAGACCCAGTACTTC. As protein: CASSQEAGGETQYF.

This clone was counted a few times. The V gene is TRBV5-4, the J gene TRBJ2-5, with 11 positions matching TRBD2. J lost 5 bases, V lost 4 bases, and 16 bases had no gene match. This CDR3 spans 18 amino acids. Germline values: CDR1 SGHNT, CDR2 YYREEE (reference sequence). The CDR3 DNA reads TGTGCCAGCAGCCTGGGAGGTTTAGCGGGGGGGCAAGGGGAGACCCAGTACTTC. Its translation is CASSLGGLAGGQGETQYF.

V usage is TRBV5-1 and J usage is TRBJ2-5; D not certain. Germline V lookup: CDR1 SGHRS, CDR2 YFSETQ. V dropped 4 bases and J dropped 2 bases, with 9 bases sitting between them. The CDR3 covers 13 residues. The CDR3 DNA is TGCGCCAGCAGCATCTGGGCGCAAGAGACCCAGTACTTC. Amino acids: CASSIWAQETQYF.

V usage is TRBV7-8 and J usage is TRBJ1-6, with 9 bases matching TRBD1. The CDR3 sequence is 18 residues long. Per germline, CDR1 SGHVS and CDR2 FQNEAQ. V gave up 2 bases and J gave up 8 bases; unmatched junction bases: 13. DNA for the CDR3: TGTGCCAGCAGCTTACGCAAGCCAGATGGGACAGGGCATTCACCCCTCCACTTT. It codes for CASSLRKPDGTGHSPLHF.

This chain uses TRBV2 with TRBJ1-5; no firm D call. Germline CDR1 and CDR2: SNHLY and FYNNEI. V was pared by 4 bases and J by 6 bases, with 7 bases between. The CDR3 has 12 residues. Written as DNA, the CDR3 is TGTGCCAGCAGTGGGGCTCCTCAGCCCCAGCATTTT. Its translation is CASSGAPQPQHF.

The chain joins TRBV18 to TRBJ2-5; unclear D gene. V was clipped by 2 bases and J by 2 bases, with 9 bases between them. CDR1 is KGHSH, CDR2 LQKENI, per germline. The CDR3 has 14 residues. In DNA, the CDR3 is TGTGCCAGCTCACCAGAGGCGTGGCAAGAGACCCAGTACTTC. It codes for CASSPEAWQETQYF.

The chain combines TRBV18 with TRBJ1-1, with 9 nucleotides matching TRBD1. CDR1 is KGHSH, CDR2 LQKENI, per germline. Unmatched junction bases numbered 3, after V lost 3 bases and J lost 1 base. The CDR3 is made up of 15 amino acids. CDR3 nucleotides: TGTGCCAGCTCACCTAACAGGGGGCAGAACACTGAAGCTTTCTTT. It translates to CASSPNRGQNTEAFF.

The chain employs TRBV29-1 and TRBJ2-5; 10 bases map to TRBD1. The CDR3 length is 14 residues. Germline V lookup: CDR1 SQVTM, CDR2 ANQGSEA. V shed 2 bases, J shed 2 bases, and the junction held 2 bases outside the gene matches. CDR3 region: CSVELGQGQETQYF. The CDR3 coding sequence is TGCAGCGTTGAATTGGGACAGGGGCAAGAGACCCAGTACTTC.

The CDR3 nucleotides are TGTGCCCGAGAGGACAGGGGTTACACTGAAGCTTTCTTT. It translates to CAREDRGYTEAFF. The rearrangement links TRBV30 to TRBJ1-1, with 9 bases lining up with TRBD1. CDR1 GTSNPN and CDR2 SVGIG come from the germline V gene (reference sequence). The trim removed 8 bases at V and 3 bases at J, leaving 7 bases unmatched. This CDR3 contains 13 residues.

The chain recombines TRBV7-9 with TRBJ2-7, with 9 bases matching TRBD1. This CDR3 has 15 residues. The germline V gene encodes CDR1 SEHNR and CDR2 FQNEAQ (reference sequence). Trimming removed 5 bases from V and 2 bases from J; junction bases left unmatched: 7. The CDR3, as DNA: TGTGCCAGCAGCCCGACAGGGGGGATTCCCTACGAGCAGTACTTC. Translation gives CASSPTGGIPYEQYF.

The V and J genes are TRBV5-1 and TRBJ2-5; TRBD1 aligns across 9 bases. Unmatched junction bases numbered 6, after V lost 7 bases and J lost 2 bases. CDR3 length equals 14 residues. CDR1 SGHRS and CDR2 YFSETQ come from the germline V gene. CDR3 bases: TGCGCCAGCGAGACCGGGACAGGGCAAGAGACCCAGTACTTC. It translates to CASETGTGQETQYF. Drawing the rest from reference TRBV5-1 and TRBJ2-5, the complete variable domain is KAGVTQTPRYLIKTRGQQVTLSCSPISGHRSVSWYQQTPGQGLQFLFEYFSETQRNKGNFPGRFSGRQFSNSRSEMNVSTLELGDSALYLCASETGTGQETQYFGPGTRLLVL.

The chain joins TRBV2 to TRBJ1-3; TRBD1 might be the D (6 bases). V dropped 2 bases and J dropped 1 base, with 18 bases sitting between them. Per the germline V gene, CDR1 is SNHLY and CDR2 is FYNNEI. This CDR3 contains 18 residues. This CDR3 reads CASSESGAGALSGNTIYF. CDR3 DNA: TGTGCCAGCAGTGAATCCGGAGCGGGGGCCCTGTCTGGAAACACCATATATTTT.

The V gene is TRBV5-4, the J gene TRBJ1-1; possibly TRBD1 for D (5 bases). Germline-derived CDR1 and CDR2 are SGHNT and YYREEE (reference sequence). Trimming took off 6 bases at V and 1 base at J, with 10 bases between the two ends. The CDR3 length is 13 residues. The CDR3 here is CASTRRENTEAFF. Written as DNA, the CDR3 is TGTGCCAGCACCCGCAGGGAGAACACTGAAGCTTTCTTT.

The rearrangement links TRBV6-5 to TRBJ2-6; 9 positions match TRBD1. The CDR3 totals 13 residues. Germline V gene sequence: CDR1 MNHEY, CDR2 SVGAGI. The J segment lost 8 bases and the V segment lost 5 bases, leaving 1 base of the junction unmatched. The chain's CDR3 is CASSTGGPNVLTF. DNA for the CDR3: TGTGCCAGCAGTACAGGGGGCCCCAACGTCCTGACTTTC.

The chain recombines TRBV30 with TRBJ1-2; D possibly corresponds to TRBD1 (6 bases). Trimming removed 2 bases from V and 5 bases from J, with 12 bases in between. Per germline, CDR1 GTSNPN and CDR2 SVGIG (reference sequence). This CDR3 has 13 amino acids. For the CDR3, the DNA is TGTGCCTGGAGTCTACCGACAGGATATGGCTACACCTTC. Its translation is CAWSLPTGYGYTF.

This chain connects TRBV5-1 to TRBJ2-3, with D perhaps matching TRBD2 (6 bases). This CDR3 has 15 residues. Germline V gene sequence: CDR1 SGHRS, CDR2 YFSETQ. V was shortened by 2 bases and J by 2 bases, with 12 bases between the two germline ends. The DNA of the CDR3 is TGCGCCAGCAGCTTTAGCGGCGCCGCCACAGATACGCAGTATTTT. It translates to CASSFSGAATDTQYF.

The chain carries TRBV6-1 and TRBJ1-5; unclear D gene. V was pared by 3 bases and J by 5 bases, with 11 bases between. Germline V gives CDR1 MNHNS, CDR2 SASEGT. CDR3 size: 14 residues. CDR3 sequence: CASSDGGTHQPQHF. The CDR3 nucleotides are TGTGCCAGCAGTGACGGAGGTACACATCAGCCCCAGCATTTT.

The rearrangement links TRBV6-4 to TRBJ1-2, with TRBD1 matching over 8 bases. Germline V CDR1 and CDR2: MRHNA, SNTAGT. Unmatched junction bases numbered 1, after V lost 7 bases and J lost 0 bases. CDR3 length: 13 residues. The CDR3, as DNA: TGTGCCAGCAAGACAGGGGCTAACTATGGCTACACCTTC. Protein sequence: CASKTGANYGYTF.